What follows is one TCR beta chain and its context. CDR1 and CDR2 from the germline V gene are SGHRS and YFSETQ. This CDR3 contains 15 residues. The V and J ends lost 3 bases and 7 bases, in that order; junction bases with no gene match: 4. The sample originates from a study of blood T cell repertoires in COVID-19. Study details: Acute and convalescent COVID-19 samples came from the United States, Italy and Spain. The analysed material was cDNA or gDNA that came from T cells, B-cell-depleted T cells, or PBMCs.

Authors' data handling: Reference gene primers were amplified, and this amplification served to estimate nucleated cell counts. Clones were sequenced by immunoSEQ multiplex PCR, and TCRdb holds only the in-frame ones, with some missing. That table is the source of V, J and clone size, and D and trimming were worked out from the DNA. The table shows about 92,000 clones, with 80% occurring only once. The chain has TRBV5-1 and TRBJ2-1, with 13 bases matching TRBD2. The sample comprised peripheral blood. The source is a woman in her sixties or seventies with acute or convalescent COVID-19. CDR3 nucleotide sequence: TGCGCCAGCAGCTGGACTAGCGGGAGCCCTAATGAGCAGTTCTTC. This sequence encodes CASSWTSGSPNEQFF. Full variable domain (rest looked up from reference TRBV5-1 and TRBJ2-1): KAGVTQTPRYLIKTRGQQVTLSCSPISGHRSVSWYQQTPGQGLQFLFEYFSETQRNKGNFPGRFSGRQFSNSRSEMNVSTLELGDSALYLCASSWTSGSPNEQFFGPGTRLTVL.